The 15 T cell receptor beta chains below come from one sample, sequenced in a study of blood T cell repertoires in COVID-19 (dated by TCRdb to between 2020 and 2021). Libraries were prepared through the immunoSEQ multiplex PCR assay. Drawn from immuneACCESS, this table holds only the in-frame rearrangements with V and J called that TCRdb kept. Clones are partly lost; checked studies trace under half to an unresolved V gene and leave the rest unexplained. This sample gives 150,000 to 200,000 clones in total; 90% to 95% of them show up just once. The ten largest clones represent roughly 1.9% of the sample. Input material: peripheral blood. The origin of the receptors is a woman aged 60 to 75 with COVID-19, enrolled during active disease.

This chain connects TRBV11-3 to TRBJ2-3, with D possibly TRBD2 on 6 matching bases. The CDR3 is 15 amino acids. V lost 2 bases and J 1 base, leaving 10 bases between the germline ends. Germline lookup yields CDR1 SGHNT and CDR2 YENEEA. In nucleotides, the CDR3 is TGTGCCAGCAGCTTACAGACGGGGGGCACAGATACGCAGTATTTT. Protein: CASSLQTGGTDTQYF.

The V and J genes are TRBV29-1 and TRBJ2-2; 7 bases are a match to TRBD1. The CDR3 consists of 14 residues. The germline gives CDR1 SQVTM, CDR2 ANQGSEA. V shed 2 bases and J 5 bases; nucleotides not matched to a gene: 5. The CDR3 DNA reads TGCAGCGTTGAAAAGGGGGCAAAAACCGGGGAGCTGTTTTTT. Encoded protein: CSVEKGAKTGELFF.

CDR3 in DNA: TGTGCCAGCAGCCAAGAATTAGTACAAGAGACCCAGTACTTC. Encoded protein: CASSQELVQETQYF. The chain has TRBV4-2 and TRBJ2-5; the D is unclear. In germline, CDR1 is LGHNA, CDR2 YNFKEQ. The CDR3 runs to 14 residues. The V gene lost 0 bases and the J gene lost 2 bases, with 7 bases spanning the gap.

This sequence joins TRBV7-9 and TRBJ1-6; D possibly corresponds to TRBD1 (5 bases). The CDR3 sequence is 15 residues long. The germline gives CDR1 SEHNR, CDR2 FQNEAQ (reference sequence). Trimming cost V 5 bases and J 10 bases, with 18 bases left between them. The CDR3 reads CASSVIQGIGSPLHF. CDR3 nucleotides: TGTGCCAGCAGCGTCATTCAGGGTATTGGATCACCCCTCCACTTT.

This rearrangement joins TRBV21-1 to TRBJ1-2. TRBV21-1 is an annotated pseudogene. CDR3 length: 13 amino acids. The CDR3 sequence is CASSKGRAGGYTF. CDR3 DNA sequence: TGTGCCAGCAGCAAAGGGCGGGCCGGTGGCTACACCTTC.

This clone came up once. The chain has TRBV6-5 and TRBJ1-1; maybe TRBD1 (5 bases). The CDR3 has 13 amino acids. Germline assignment: CDR1 MNHEY and CDR2 SVGAGI. V was clipped by 3 bases and J by 3 bases, with 8 bases between them. This CDR3 is CASSYDRDTEAFF. The CDR3 DNA sequence: TGTGCCAGCAGTTATGACAGAGACACTGAAGCTTTCTTT.

The J gene is TRBJ1-5, the V gene TRBV4-3; possible D gene TRBD1, 6 bases. Trimming took off 1 base at V and 3 bases at J, with 10 bases between the two ends. The CDR3 totals 15 residues. Germline V gene lookup returns CDR1 LGHNA and CDR2 YSLEER. CDR3 region: CASSQGDRYNQPQHF. The CDR3 DNA reads as TGCGCCAGCAGCCAAGGAGACAGGTACAATCAGCCCCAGCATTTT.

This chain connects TRBV7-9 to TRBJ1-2; TRBD1 matches 7 bases. The CDR3 is 16 residues long. V dropped 2 bases and J dropped 6; count of bases not matched to a gene: 12. Germline V CDR1 and CDR2: SEHNR, FQNEAQ (reference sequence). Here the CDR3 DNA reads TGTGCCAGCAGCTTACTAACAGGGGCCTTCCTCGATGGCTACACCTTC. Its protein product is CASSLLTGAFLDGYTF.

The J gene is TRBJ1-1, the V gene TRBV13; 7 bases are shared with TRBD1. The CDR3 sequence is 14 residues long. V was clipped by 0 bases and J by 4 bases; unmatched bases: 2. Germline V gene data show CDR1 as PRHDT and CDR2 as FYEKMQ (reference sequence). The CDR3 DNA is TGTGCCAGCAGCTTAGGCCACAGGGGCACTGAAGCTTTCTTT. This translates into CASSLGHRGTEAFF.

The chain recombines TRBV4-1 with TRBJ1-2; perhaps TRBD1 as D (5 bases). V was clipped by 1 base and J by 6 bases, with 12 bases between them. The CDR3 is 14 residues long. In germline, CDR1 is MGHRA, CDR2 YSYEKL. CDR3 residues: CASSQAGVGDGYTF. The CDR3 DNA sequence: TGCGCCAGCAGCCAAGCGGGGGTGGGCGATGGCTACACCTTC.

This clone was detected only once. This sequence joins TRBV19 and TRBJ1-5; D might be TRBD1 (6 bases). V was pared by 3 bases and J by 3 bases, with 15 bases between. The CDR3 loop spans 16 amino acids. Per the germline V gene, CDR1 is LNHDA and CDR2 is SQIVND (reference sequence). CDR3 region: CASSISGAFINQPQHF. For the CDR3, the DNA is TGTGCCAGTAGTATTTCAGGGGCGTTCATCAATCAGCCCCAGCATTTT.

J is TRBJ1-1 and V is TRBV10-1; TRBD1 is a possible D gene (6 bases). The ends were cut back, 3 bases at V and 3 bases at J, with 11 bases in the middle. The CDR3 loop spans 14 amino acids. CDR1 WNHNN and CDR2 SYGVQD come from the germline V gene (reference sequence). The DNA of the CDR3 is TGCGCCAGCAGTGAATTGCAGGGGTACACTGAAGCTTTCTTT. This translates into CASSELQGYTEAFF.

Regarding this clone: Within the sample, other DNA sequences also encode this same CDR3. This chain links TRBV2 with TRBJ1-2, with D perhaps matching TRBD1 (5 bases). V was clipped by 6 bases and J by 8 bases, with 19 bases between them. The germline CDR1 and CDR2 sequences are SNHLY and FYNNEI. This CDR3 is 14 amino acids long. The CDR3 here is CASSDGQRSVGYTF. The CDR3 nucleotides are TGTGCCAGCAGCGATGGACAACGTTCGGTAGGCTACACCTTC.

The rearrangement joins TRBV6-5 to TRBJ1-5; D gene ambiguous. V was trimmed by 4 bases and J by 2 bases, leaving 9 bases between them. From germline, CDR1 is MNHEY and CDR2 SVGAGI. CDR3 length: 14 residues. CDR3 protein: CASSSIGGNQPQHF. The CDR3 coding sequence is TGTGCCAGCAGTTCCATCGGGGGCAATCAGCCCCAGCATTTT.

This rearrangement joins TRBV19 to TRBJ1-5, with D possibly matching TRBD1 (5 bases). This CDR3 comprises 14 residues. Per the germline V gene, CDR1 is LNHDA and CDR2 is SQIVND (reference sequence). The V end lost 7 bases, the J end lost 7 bases, and 17 bases lay between the germline ends. The CDR3 spells CASTRDQGGQPQHF. In DNA form, the CDR3 reads TGTGCCAGTACCCGAGACCAGGGCGGCCAGCCCCAGCATTTT.